Reported below is one T cell receptor (beta chain). This entry belongs to a study of T cell responses to AZD1222 COVID-19 vaccine. CDR1 and CDR2 (germline): SGHNT, YYREEE (reference sequence). Trimming cost V 4 bases and J 2 bases, with 12 bases left between them. This CDR3 is 14 amino acids long. Generated by immunoSEQ multiplex PCR, the TCRdb table keeps only in-frame clones and is missing some. The data hold approximately 140,000 clones, with 89% observed a single time. The specimen comprised peripheral blood, sampled on day 0 of AZD1222 vaccination. The rearrangement joins TRBV5-4 to TRBJ2-5; a weak D match, TRBD1 (5 bases). The source of this sequence is an adult in good health. The CDR3 protein is CASSLGHMQETQYF. The DNA of the CDR3 is TGTGCCAGCAGCCTTGGACATATGCAAGAGACCCAGTACTTC. Looking up the rest from reference TRBV5-4 and TRBJ2-5 gives the full variable domain: ETGVTQSPTHLIKTRGQQVTLRCSSQSGHNTVSWYQQALGQGPQFIFQYYREEENGRGNFPPRFSGLQFPNYSSELNVNALELDDSALYLCASSLGHMQETQYFGPGTRLLVL.